A single sample gave rise to the 3 T cell receptor beta chains below, sequenced in a study of blood T cell repertoires in COVID-19 (dated by TCRdb to the early 2020s). The method behind the library was the immunoSEQ multiplex PCR assay. In its TCRdb copy, this immuneACCESS table keeps in-frame sequences only and misses some clones. Where compared with another copy, unresolved V genes explain less than half of these, and the others have no known cause. In this sample the table shows 250,000 or so clones, 84% of which occur a single time. The ten largest clones add up to over 1.5% of the sample. The sample taken for sequencing was peripheral blood. Receptor source: a woman aged 40 to 55 who had recovered from COVID-19.

This chain links TRBV5-1 with TRBJ2-1; D is uncertain. Trimming removed 3 bases at V and 6 bases at J, with 7 bases between. This CDR3 is 12 amino acids long. Germline CDR1 reads SGHRS; CDR2 reads YFSETQ. The CDR3 sequence: CASSWLGNEQFF. The CDR3 DNA reads TGCGCCAGCAGCTGGCTAGGCAATGAGCAGTTCTTC.

The chain links TRBV7-9 to TRBJ1-2; 9 nucleotides align to TRBD1. The CDR3 totals 16 residues. V lost 4 bases, J lost 2 bases, and 8 bases stayed unmatched. Germline assignment: CDR1 SEHNR and CDR2 FQNEAQ (reference sequence). This CDR3 reads CASSSAGQGINYGYTF. The CDR3 region has the DNA TGTGCCAGCAGCTCCGCCGGACAGGGGATAAACTATGGCTACACCTTC.

The DNA of the CDR3 is TGTGCCATCAGTAGATCAGGCTCCTACGAGCAGTACTTC. Protein sequence: CAISRSGSYEQYF. This chain joins TRBV10-3 and TRBJ2-7; the D is unclear. Trimming removed 5 bases from V and 0 bases from J, with 8 bases in between. Per germline, CDR1 ENHRY and CDR2 SYGVKD. CDR3 length: 13 amino acids.